The rows below give T cell receptor beta chains drawn from one sample of a study of T cells after yellow fever vaccination. TCRdb analysed the 5' RACE reads with MiXCR anew, one entry per CDR3 protein. The data contain 600,000 to 750,000 distinct CDR3 sequences, approximately 13% of them singletons. This specimen was PBMCs, taken on the day of the yellow fever booster vaccination. These receptors were taken from a man in his thirties or forties who received the YFV17D yellow fever vaccine. The CDR3 runs from the conserved cysteine through the conserved F or W. The D gene is left open where the match is weak. The size of a clone is reported for some rows only, either as once, few or many, or as a class for expanded clones.

v_gene	d_gene	abundance	j_gene	CDR3aa	CDR3nt
TRBV28	TRBD2	-	TRBJ2-3	CASSSPGGGPTTDTQYF	TGTGCCAGCAGTTCACCGGGGGGGGGTCCCACCACAGATACGCAGTATTTT
TRBV20-1	-	many	TRBJ2-5	CSALGEETQYF	TGCAGTGCTTTGGGGGAAGAGACCCAGTACTTC
TRBV9	TRBD1	few	TRBJ1-3	CASSVSGQGTGNTIYF	TGTGCCAGCAGCGTCTCGGGACAGGGGACTGGAAACACCATATATTTT
TRBV5-1	TRBD1	-	TRBJ2-7	CASSPGQGFEAQYF	TGCGCCAGCAGCCCGGGACAGGGGTTTGAGGCGCAGTACTTC
TRBV7-8	-	few	TRBJ2-5	CASSTPTAQETQYF	TGTGCCAGCAGCACTCCGACAGCTCAAGAGACCCAGTACTTC
TRBV19	-	-	TRBJ1-5	CASSMSRFVPQHF	TGTGCCAGTAGTATGAGCAGGTTCGTTCCCCAGCATTTT
TRBV6-5	-	-	TRBJ2-1	CASSYSRVGRRINEQFF	TGTGCCAGCAGTTACTCGAGGGTTGGGCGTCGCATCAATGAGCAGTTCTTC
TRBV5-1	TRBD1	-	TRBJ2-7	CASSLGTGGAYEQYF	TGCGCCAGCAGCCTGGGAACAGGGGGTGCTTACGAGCAGTACTTC
TRBV19	TRBD1	-	TRBJ1-2	CASRPDRVAGYTF	TGTGCCAGTAGACCCGACAGGGTCGCTGGCTACACCTTC
TRBV20-1	TRBD2	-	TRBJ2-5	CCANLRPGGVEETQYF	TGCTGTGCTAACTTAAGGCCGGGAGGGGTCGAAGAGACCCAGTACTTC
TRBV24-1	-	few	TRBJ2-3	CASGDGHTDTQYF	TGTGCATCGGGGGACGGGCACACAGATACGCAGTATTTT
TRBV6-2/TRBV6-3	-	-	TRBJ2-5	CASSYSRTFQQETQYF	TGTGCCAGCAGTTACTCGCGGACATTCCAACAAGAGACCCAGTACTTC
TRBV7-9	TRBD2	-	TRBJ2-3	CASSLGLAGKDTQYF	TGTGCCAGCAGCTTAGGGCTAGCGGGAAAAGATACGCAGTATTTT
TRBV20-1	-	-	TRBJ2-2	CSAKLPTGELFF	TGCAGTGCTAAACTACCCACCGGGGAGCTGTTTTTT
TRBV20-1	-	few	TRBJ1-2	CSARRAGRLNYGYTF	TGCAGTGCTAGAAGAGCGGGACGGCTTAACTATGGCTACACCTTC
TRBV6-5	-	few	TRBJ1-2	CASSSRGKQGYGYTF	TGTGCCAGCAGTTCCCGGGGAAAGCAAGGCTATGGCTACACCTTC
TRBV19	-	few	TRBJ1-1	CASQDGNTEAFF	TGTGCCAGTCAGGACGGGAACACTGAAGCTTTCTTT
TRBV12-3/TRBV12-4	TRBD2	few	TRBJ2-1	CASSLAGTWNNEQFF	TGTGCCAGCAGTCTAGCGGGCACATGGAACAATGAGCAGTTCTTC
TRBV4-3	-	many	TRBJ2-7	CASSQAGAYEQYF	TGCGCCAGCAGCCAAGCAGGGGCCTACGAGCAGTACTTC
TRBV11-3	-	-	TRBJ2-6	CASSLDPLGVGANVLTF	TGTGCCAGCAGCTTAGATCCCTTGGGGGTCGGGGCCAACGTCCTGACTTTC
TRBV7-9	TRBD2	few	TRBJ2-1	CASSSPTSGRGEQFF	TGTGCCAGCAGCTCGCCGACTAGCGGGAGAGGTGAGCAGTTCTTC
TRBV7-9	TRBD2	-	TRBJ2-3	CASILAGGDTQYF	TGTGCCAGCATACTAGCGGGAGGGGATACGCAGTATTTT
TRBV6-5	TRBD1	few	TRBJ1-6	CASSYVGVGTGYSPLHF	TGTGCCAGCAGTTACGTAGGTGTTGGGACAGGATATTCACCCCTCCACTTT
TRBV2	TRBD2	-	TRBJ2-7	CASSEIVAGDEQYF	TGTGCCAGCAGTGAAATTGTTGCGGGGGACGAGCAGTACTTC
TRBV5-1	TRBD1	-	TRBJ2-3	CASSLQTGVGTDTQYF	TGCGCCAGCAGCTTGCAGACAGGGGTAGGGACAGATACGCAGTATTTT
TRBV5-1	-	few	TRBJ2-3	CASSPMGPQDTQYF	TGCGCCAGCAGCCCGATGGGGCCCCAAGATACGCAGTATTTT
TRBV13	-	few	TRBJ2-7	CASSFPNF	TGTGCCAGCAGCTTTCCCAACTTC
TRBV29-1	-	few	TRBJ2-5	CSVGISGSPQETQYF	TGCAGCGTCGGGATCTCAGGTTCCCCCCAAGAGACCCAGTACTTC
TRBV2	-	many	TRBJ2-3	CASSDGLAPWTQYF	TGTGCCAGCAGTGATGGGCTAGCCCCCTGGACGCAGTATTTT
TRBV15	-	-	TRBJ2-1	CATSGFRREQFF	TGTGCCACCAGCGGATTTCGGAGGGAGCAGTTCTTC
TRBV7-2	TRBD2	-	TRBJ2-7	CASSLARGGLAGIYEQYF	TGTGCCAGCAGCTTAGCCCGGGGGGGACTAGCGGGAATCTACGAGCAGTACTTC
TRBV7-6	-	-	TRBJ2-7	CASSLQVGEQYF	TGTGCCAGCAGCTTGCAGGTGGGCGAGCAGTACTTC
TRBV4-2	TRBD1	few	TRBJ2-7	CASSQGMGQGYEQYF	TGTGCCAGCAGCCAAGGAATGGGACAGGGCTACGAGCAGTACTTC
TRBV5-1	TRBD1	-	TRBJ2-7	CASSLDGGRGHYEQYF	TGCGCCAGCAGCTTGGATGGCGGCAGGGGGCACTACGAGCAGTACTTC
TRBV5-1	-	-	TRBJ2-1	CASSKERLELDEQFF	TGCGCCAGCAGCAAGGAAAGACTAGAGCTGGATGAGCAGTTCTTC
TRBV6-5	TRBD1	-	TRBJ2-5	CASSYLGQGMETQYF	TGTGCCAGCAGTTACTTGGGACAGGGGATGGAGACCCAGTACTTC
TRBV10-2	-	-	TRBJ2-7	CASSETPSHRNYEQYF	TGCGCCAGCAGTGAGACCCCCAGCCACAGGAACTACGAGCAGTACTTC
TRBV5-1	TRBD2	-	TRBJ2-7	CASRVGLADSYEQYF	TGCGCCAGTCGAGTAGGACTAGCGGACTCCTACGAGCAGTACTTC
TRBV6-1	TRBD2	-	TRBJ2-4	CASTESRSGTSSELAKNIQYF	TGTGCCAGCACCGAATCGCGATCCGGGACTAGCAGTGAACTAGCCAAAAACATTCAGTACTTC
TRBV15	-	-	TRBJ2-7	CATNSGMGDEQYF	TGTGCCACCAACAGCGGAATGGGCGACGAGCAGTACTTC
TRBV12-3/TRBV12-4	-	-	TRBJ2-3	CASSSPGGMGVTDTQYF	TGTGCCAGCAGTTCCCCCGGAGGGATGGGGGTCACAGATACGCAGTATTTT
TRBV4-2	-	few	TRBJ1-4	CASSQTDEEKLFF	TGTGCCAGCAGCCAAACGGACGAGGAAAAACTGTTTTTT
TRBV24-1	TRBD2	few	TRBJ2-1	CATSEGLAGGPNEQFF	TGTGCCACCAGTGAGGGACTAGCGGGAGGGCCAAATGAGCAGTTCTTC
TRBV29-1	TRBD2	few	TRBJ2-1	CSVEEWGGGDEQFF	TGCAGCGTTGAAGAATGGGGCGGGGGAGATGAGCAGTTCTTC
TRBV7-2	TRBD1	few	TRBJ2-7	CASSLGDRGRYEQYF	TGTGCCAGCAGCTTAGGGGACAGGGGGCGTTATGAGCAGTACTTC
TRBV7-2	TRBD2	few	TRBJ2-1	CASSLAGLAANEQFF	TGTGCCAGCAGCTTAGCTGGACTAGCGGCCAATGAGCAGTTCTTC
TRBV6-1	-	-	TRBJ1-3	CASRKMDSGNTIYF	TGTGCCAGCAGGAAAATGGACTCTGGAAACACCATATATTTT
TRBV5-1	TRBD2	many	TRBJ2-2	CASSLFPPAGGSGTGELFF	TGCGCCAGCAGCCTTTTTCCCCCCGCGGGAGGGTCAGGCACCGGGGAGCTGTTTTTT
TRBV5-1	-	-	TRBJ1-4	CASSSRPTGNEKLFF	TGCGCCAGCAGCTCCAGACCGACGGGAAATGAAAAACTGTTTTTT